The text below deals with one TCR beta chain. Sequencing used immunoSEQ multiplex PCR; TCRdb keeps in-frame clones, though not all of them. Seen here are approximately 22,000 clones, 92% observed once, and the top ten hold about 31%. The data originate from a study of blood T cell repertoires in COVID-19. The V gene lost 0 bases and the J gene lost 6 bases, with 8 bases spanning the gap. There are 14 residues in the CDR3. In germline, CDR1 is SGHTA, CDR2 FQGTGA. This chain connects TRBV7-3 to TRBJ2-2; a weak D match, TRBD1 (5 bases). This receptor was taken from a man between 65 and 79 years old with active COVID-19. Source material: peripheral blood. This chain's CDR3 is CASSLTNRPGELFF. The CDR3 coding sequence is TGTGCCAGCAGCTTAACGAACAGGCCCGGGGAGCTGTTTTTT.